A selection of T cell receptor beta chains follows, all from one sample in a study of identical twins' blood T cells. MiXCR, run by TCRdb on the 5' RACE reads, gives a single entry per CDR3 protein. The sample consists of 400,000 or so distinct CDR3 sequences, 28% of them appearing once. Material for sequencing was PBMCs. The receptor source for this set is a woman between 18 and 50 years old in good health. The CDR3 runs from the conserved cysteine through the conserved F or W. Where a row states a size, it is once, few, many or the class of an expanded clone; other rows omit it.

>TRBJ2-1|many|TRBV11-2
CASSKFSGVSNEQFF
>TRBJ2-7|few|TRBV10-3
CAISEFNEQYF
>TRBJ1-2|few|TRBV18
CASSPRDRSYGYTF
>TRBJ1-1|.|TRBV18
CASSPAGANTEAFF
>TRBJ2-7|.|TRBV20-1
CSASKQSYEQYF
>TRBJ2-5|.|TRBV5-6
CASSLIQYAQYF
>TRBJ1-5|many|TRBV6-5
CASSRTINQPQHF
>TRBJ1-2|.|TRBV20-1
CSAAGQGNYGYTF
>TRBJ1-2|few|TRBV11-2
CASSLDKGRNYGYTF
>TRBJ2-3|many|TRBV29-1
CSVRGLGTDTQYF
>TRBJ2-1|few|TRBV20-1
CSAGTQAYNEQFF
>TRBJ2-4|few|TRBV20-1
CSATHGGIQYF
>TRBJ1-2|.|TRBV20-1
CSSYTTANYGCTF
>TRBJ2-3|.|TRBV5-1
CASRYSGEGDTQYF
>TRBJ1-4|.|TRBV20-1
CRSLQGLFNEKLFF
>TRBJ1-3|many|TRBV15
CATSRESRSSGNTIYF
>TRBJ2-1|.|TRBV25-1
CASSAQWNEQFF
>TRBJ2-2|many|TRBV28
CASSLYLAPTGELFF
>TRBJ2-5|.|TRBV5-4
CASSFEYQETQYF
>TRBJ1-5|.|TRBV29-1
CSVEDRGQPQHF
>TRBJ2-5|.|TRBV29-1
CSVVGAGTQYF
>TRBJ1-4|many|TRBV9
CASSVDGYNEKLFF
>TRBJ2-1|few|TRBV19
CASSRPGQGSYNEQFF
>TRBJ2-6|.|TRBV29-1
CSLKGAGIPLTSSGANVLTF
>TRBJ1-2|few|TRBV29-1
CSAYGLNGYGYTF
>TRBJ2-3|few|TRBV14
CASSQAISGDTQYF
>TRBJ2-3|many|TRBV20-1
CSASTISDRGPTDTQYF
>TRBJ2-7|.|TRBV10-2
CASSEVWGNYEQYF
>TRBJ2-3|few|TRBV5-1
CASSPDTTDTQYF
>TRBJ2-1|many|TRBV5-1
CASSLGGVSYNEQFF
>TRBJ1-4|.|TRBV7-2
CASSRQGGKTNEKLFF
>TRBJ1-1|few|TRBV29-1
CSVDGGGNTEAFF